Listed below are T cell receptor beta chains from one sample, sequenced in a study of OX40 agonist ivuxolimab in advanced cancers. Assay: immunoSEQ multiplex PCR; the TCRdb copy retains only in-frame clones and omits some. The table shows about 47,000 clones, with 84% occurring only once. The sequences come from CD4+ or CD8+ T cells sorted from blood, collected in a trial of the OX40 agonist ivuxolimab. The source of these receptors is an adult with an advanced solid tumor such as melanoma, head and neck, liver or kidney cancer. CDR3s include the opening cysteine and the closing phenylalanine or tryptophan. The D gene is left open where the match is weak. A clone size is listed for some rows: how often the clone was seen (once, few, many), or a class if it is expanded.

TRBJ2-3	14	.	.	TRBV9	TGTGCCAGCAGCCCGGGACGGGTCACAGATACGCAGTATTTT	CASSPGRVTDTQYF
TRBJ2-7	17	.	.	TRBV25-1	TGTGCCAGCAGTGAAGGTAGGACCTCAACTGGTATCTACGAGCAGTACTTC	CASSEGRTSTGIYEQYF
TRBJ2-7	15	.	.	TRBV19	TGTGCCAGTACTTTCACCGGCGGGGATAGCTACGAGCAGTACTTC	CASTFTGGDSYEQYF
TRBJ2-2	14	.	.	TRBV5-4	TGTGCCAGCATTTTAGGGGGGGGCACCGGGGAGCTGTTTTTT	CASILGGGTGELFF
TRBJ2-2	18	.	.	TRBV7-6	TGTGCCAGCAGCTTAGGCTCGGGGACTCCTACGAACACCGGGGAGCTGTTTTTT	CASSLGSGTPTNTGELFF
TRBJ2-7	15	.	TRBD2	TRBV7-8	TGTGCCAGCAGCAACCCTAGCGGCGTCTCCTACGAGCAGTACTTC	CASSNPSGVSYEQYF
TRBJ2-2	14	.	.	TRBV19	TGTGCCAGTAGGGCTCTAGCTACCGGCGGGGAGCTGTTTTTT	CASRALATGGELFF
TRBJ2-1	14	.	.	TRBV4-1	TGCGCCAGCAGCCAAGGACTAGGGAACAATGAGCAGTTCTTC	CASSQGLGNNEQFF
TRBJ1-4	12	.	.	TRBV5-4	TGTGCCAGCGGCCCAGATAATGAAAAACTGTTTTTT	CASGPDNEKLFF
TRBJ2-7	13	once	.	TRBV7-6	TGTGCCAGCAGCCCGAAAGGCTCCTACGAGCAGTACTTC	CASSPKGSYEQYF
TRBJ1-2	11	.	.	TRBV29-1	TGCAGCGTTCGTGCCCCTCTCGGCTACACCTTC	CSVRAPLGYTF
TRBJ1-3	17	once	.	TRBV11-2	TGTGCCAGCAGCTTAGAGGAGGACGACTGGTCTGGAAACACCATATATTTT	CASSLEEDDWSGNTIYF
TRBJ2-1	13	.	.	TRBV19	TGTGCCAGTAGTTTCAGTAGTGGGAATGAGCAGTTCTTC	CASSFSSGNEQFF
TRBJ2-7	13	.	.	TRBV15	TGTGCCACCAGCAGTGTAGTCCGGGGCGAGCAGTACTTC	CATSSVVRGEQYF
TRBJ2-4	14	.	.	TRBV11-3	TGTGCCAGCAGCTCTTGGAGGGACAAAAACATTCAGTACTTC	CASSSWRDKNIQYF
TRBJ2-5	11	.	.	TRBV28	TGTGCCAGCAGTTGGTCGGAGACCCAGTACTTC	CASSWSETQYF
TRBJ1-3	14	many	.	TRBV6-5	TGTGCCAGCAGTTACGGGTTCTCTGGAAACACCATATATTTT	CASSYGFSGNTIYF
TRBJ1-6	12	.	.	TRBV7-9	TGTGCCGGCCAGTGGGGGGCTTCACCCCTCCACTTT	CAGQWGASPLHF
TRBJ2-7	14	once	.	TRBV19	TGTGCCAGTAGTATAGGGTGGGGTACCTACGAGCAGTACTTC	CASSIGWGTYEQYF
TRBJ2-3	17	.	.	TRBV5-1	TGCGCCAGCAGCCCTAAGGTCGGAGGTTTCGGCGCAGATACGCAGTATTTT	CASSPKVGGFGADTQYF
TRBJ2-7	15	once	.	TRBV4-1	TGCGCCAGCAGCCAACTGGGGCGGACAATGGACGAGCAGTACTTC	CASSQLGRTMDEQYF
TRBJ2-7	15	.	TRBD2	TRBV13	TGTGCCAGCAGCTGGACTAGCGGATCTCCCTACGAGCAGTACTTC	CASSWTSGSPYEQYF
TRBJ2-7	14	.	TRBD1	TRBV5-1	TGCGCCAGCACCCGGACAGGGGCGGCCTACGAGCAGTACTTC	CASTRTGAAYEQYF
TRBJ1-1	16	.	TRBD1	TRBV23-1	TGCGCCAGCAAGGGGACAGGGGGCTTCATGAACACTGAAGCTTTCTTT	CASKGTGGFMNTEAFF
TRBJ2-7	13	.	.	TRBV29-1	TGCAGCCACTCGAAAGGGGAGTCCTACGAGCAGTACTTC	CSHSKGESYEQYF
TRBJ2-7	13	few	TRBD1	TRBV5-1	TGCGCCAGCAGCTTCCGGGACAGCTACGAGCAGTACTTC	CASSFRDSYEQYF
TRBJ2-7	11	.	.	TRBV2	TGTGCCAGCTACGCTTCCTACGAGCAGTACTTC	CASYASYEQYF
TRBJ1-2	14	.	TRBD1	TRBV19	TGTGCCAGTAGTTTCTTCGGGACAGAGCATGGCTACACCTTC	CASSFFGTEHGYTF
TRBJ1-5	15	.	.	TRBV13	TGTGCCAGCAGCCTTATGACACAGAGCAATCAGCCCCAGCATTTT	CASSLMTQSNQPQHF
TRBJ2-1	10	few	.	TRBV6-1	TGTGCCACCCTAGACAGCCAGCAGTTCTTC	CATLDSQQFF
TRBJ2-5	11	.	.	TRBV27	TGTGCCAGCAGGTGGCAAGGGACCCAGTACTTC	CASRWQGTQYF
TRBJ1-5	14	.	.	TRBV4-1	TGCGCCAGCAGCCTTGTGCTCGGGAATCAGCCCCAGCATTTT	CASSLVLGNQPQHF
TRBJ2-1	16	.	.	TRBV6-1	TGTGCCAGCAGTGGAAAACCGGACACAGCTTGGGGTGAGCAGTTCTTC	CASSGKPDTAWGEQFF
TRBJ2-1	13	.	.	TRBV4-2	TGTGCCAGCAGCCACCAAGGGGTCAATGAGCAGTTCTTC	CASSHQGVNEQFF
TRBJ2-1	15	.	.	TRBV6-5	TGTGCCAGCAGCTCCGGGACCCCGTATAAAAATGAGCAGTTCTTC	CASSSGTPYKNEQFF
TRBJ2-7	19	.	.	TRBV7-7	TGTGCTAGCAGCTTAGAAGACGGCGGACGCCTGATGGAATCCTACGAGCAGTACTTC	CASSLEDGGRLMESYEQYF
TRBJ2-7	14	.	.	TRBV28	TGTGCCAGCAGTTCGGTTACAGATACCTACGAGCAGTACTTC	CASSSVTDTYEQYF
TRBJ1-5	15	once	TRBD1	TRBV19	TGTGCCAGTAGTGCCTTGACAGGGATGGATCAGCCCCAGCATTTT	CASSALTGMDQPQHF
TRBJ2-1	14	.	.	TRBV11-3	TGTGCCAGCAGCTTAGTCGACAGAGAGGATGAGCAGTTCTTC	CASSLVDREDEQFF